This T cell receptor (beta chain) originates from a study of spatial heterogeneity in lung cancer. On the study more broadly: The study consistently detected more beta-chain than alpha-chain sequences.

There are a few counts of this clonotype. A distinct unique molecular identifier was carried by each TCR cDNA molecule. In TCRdb, the 5' RACE reads were re-called with MiXCR into one record per CDR3 protein. The repertoire consists of about 85,000 distinct CDR3 sequences, with 15% to 20% occurring once and the leading ten covering roughly 6.2%. Indicated time point: sample taken at primary tumor resection. No cells were sorted before sequencing. The whole RNA sequenced was extracted from tumor, nontumor lung or frozen PBMC. Untreated early-stage non-small cell lung cancer patients, roughly 75 in total, were the donors. Losses at the gene ends were 2 bases for V and 1 base for J; bases not matched to a gene: 10. The CDR3 runs to 17 residues. Germline V gene sequence: CDR1 ENHRY, CDR2 SYGVKD.

V and J are TRBV10-3 and TRBJ2-5; 7 nucleotides agree with TRBD1. The TCR originated in a male donor with early-stage non-small cell lung cancer. The specimen comprised PBMCs, sampled at surgery. The CDR3: CAISETRTGGGQETQYF. Here the CDR3 DNA reads TGTGCCATCAGTGAGACAAGGACAGGAGGTGGCCAAGAGACCCAGTACTTC.